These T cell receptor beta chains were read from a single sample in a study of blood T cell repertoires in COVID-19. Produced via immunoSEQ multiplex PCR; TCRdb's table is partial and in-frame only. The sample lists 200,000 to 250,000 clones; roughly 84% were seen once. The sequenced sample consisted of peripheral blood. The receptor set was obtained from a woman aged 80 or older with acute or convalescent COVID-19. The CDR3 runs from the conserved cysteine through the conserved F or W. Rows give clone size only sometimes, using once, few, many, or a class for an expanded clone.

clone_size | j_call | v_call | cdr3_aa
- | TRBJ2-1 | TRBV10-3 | CAIRPGVSDNEQFF
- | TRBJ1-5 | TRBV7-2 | CASSQEGAGGNQPQHF
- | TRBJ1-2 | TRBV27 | CASSPTNYGYTF
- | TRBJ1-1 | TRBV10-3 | CTRGQGNTEAFF
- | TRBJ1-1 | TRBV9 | CASSFRQGAEAFF
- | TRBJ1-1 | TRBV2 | CASSEQGNMNTEAFF
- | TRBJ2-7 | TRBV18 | CASSPARDREQYF
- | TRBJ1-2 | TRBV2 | CASSQTGGYTF
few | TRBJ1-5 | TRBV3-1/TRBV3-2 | CASSAPGGGQPQHF
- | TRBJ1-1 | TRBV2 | CASSEYPPGTEAFF
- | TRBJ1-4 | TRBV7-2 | CASSLEARGFEKLFF
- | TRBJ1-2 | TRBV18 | CASSPGTGYGYTF
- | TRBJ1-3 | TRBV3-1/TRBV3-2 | CASSSGTGRNTIYF
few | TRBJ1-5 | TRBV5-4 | CASSLEGAGQPQHF
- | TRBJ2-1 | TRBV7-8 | CASSLALAGGSSYNEQFF
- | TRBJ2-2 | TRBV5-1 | CASSSFGAGGTGELFF
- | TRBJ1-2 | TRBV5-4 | CASSLERGLGYTF
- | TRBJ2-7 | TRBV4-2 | CASSQGTSGGLLYEQYF
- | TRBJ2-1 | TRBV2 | CASSDSGRGSSYNEQFF
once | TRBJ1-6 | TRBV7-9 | CATGQTSSYNSPLHF